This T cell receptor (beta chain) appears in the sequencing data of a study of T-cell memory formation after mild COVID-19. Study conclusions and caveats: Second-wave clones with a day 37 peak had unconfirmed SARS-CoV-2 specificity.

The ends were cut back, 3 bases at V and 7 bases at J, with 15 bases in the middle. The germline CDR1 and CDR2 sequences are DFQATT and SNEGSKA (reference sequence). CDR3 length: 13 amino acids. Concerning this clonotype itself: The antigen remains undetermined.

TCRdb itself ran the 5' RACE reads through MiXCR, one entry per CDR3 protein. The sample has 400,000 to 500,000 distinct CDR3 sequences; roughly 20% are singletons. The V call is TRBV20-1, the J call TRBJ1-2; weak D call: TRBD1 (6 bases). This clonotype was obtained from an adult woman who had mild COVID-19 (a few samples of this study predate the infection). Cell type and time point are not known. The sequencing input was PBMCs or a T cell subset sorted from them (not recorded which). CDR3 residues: CSASRQAAGGYTF. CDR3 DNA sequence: TGCAGTGCTAGTCGACAGGCGGCGGGTGGCTACACCTTC.